This entry describes one TCR beta chain. This is likely a read error, given that the CDR3 carries no conserved phenylalanine or tryptophan at its end. The DNA is omitted, as the CDR3 cannot be located on it reliably, and the CDR3 follows TCRdb's listing. CDR1 MDHEN and CDR2 SYDVKM come from the germline V gene. The CDR3 is 12 amino acids long, termini counted. This sample is part of a study of blood T cell repertoires in COVID-19. About the research overall: COVID-19 samples from acute and convalescent phases originated in the United States, Italy and Spain. Sources were T cells, B-cell-depleted T cells, or PBMCs; the material itself was cDNA or gDNA.

How the authors handled the data: The assay estimated nucleated cells by amplifying reference gene primers. Some clones are missing from TCRdb's copy, which holds only in-frame ones; the method was immunoSEQ multiplex PCR. From that table come the V and J calls and clone size; the DNA was used to work out D and trimming. The sample consists of some 320,000 clones, approximately 88% of them appearing once. The receptor comes from a woman aged 25 to 39 who had recovered from COVID-19. The chain carries TRBV28 and TRBJ1-6; TRBD1, as called in the table, went unchecked against the DNA. The sequencing input was peripheral blood. CDR3: CASSSGQGPTII.